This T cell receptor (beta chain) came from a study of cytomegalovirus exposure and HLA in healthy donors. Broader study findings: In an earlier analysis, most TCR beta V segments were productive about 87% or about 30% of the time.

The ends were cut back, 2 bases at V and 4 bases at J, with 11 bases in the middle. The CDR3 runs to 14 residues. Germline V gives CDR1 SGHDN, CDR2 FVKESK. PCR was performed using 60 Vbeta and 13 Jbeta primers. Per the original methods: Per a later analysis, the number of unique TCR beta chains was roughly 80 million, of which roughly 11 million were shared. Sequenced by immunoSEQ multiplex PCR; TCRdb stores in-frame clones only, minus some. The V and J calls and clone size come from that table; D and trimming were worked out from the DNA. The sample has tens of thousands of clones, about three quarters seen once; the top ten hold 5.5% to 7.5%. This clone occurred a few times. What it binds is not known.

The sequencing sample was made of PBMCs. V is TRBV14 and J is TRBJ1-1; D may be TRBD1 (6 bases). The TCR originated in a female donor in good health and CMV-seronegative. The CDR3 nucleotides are TGTGCCAGCAGCCAAATCACAGGGCGCACTGAAGCTTTCTTT. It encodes CASSQITGRTEAFF.